These 9 T cell receptor beta chains share one sample of origin, sequenced in a study of blood T cell repertoires in COVID-19. Profiling relied on immunoSEQ multiplex PCR, and the TCRdb table lists in-frame clones only, not all of them. This table has about 200,000 clones, about 90% appearing once. The sequenced sample was PBMCs or T cells enriched from blood (not recorded which). These receptors came from a woman aged 25 to 39 who had recovered from COVID-19.

V is TRBV24-1 and J is TRBJ2-3; 9 bases are a match to TRBD2. Germline-derived CDR1 and CDR2 are KGHDR and SFDVKD. V trimming: 5 bases; J trimming: 1 base; junction bases outside the gene matches: 3. CDR3 length: 15 residues. CDR3 bases: TGTGCCACCAGTGTCAGGACTAGCGGCACAGATACGCAGTATTTT. Amino acid sequence: CATSVRTSGTDTQYF.

This rearrangement joins TRBV4-3 to TRBJ2-7; 8 bases match TRBD2. Germline loops: CDR1 LGHNA, CDR2 YSLEER. The CDR3 has 16 amino acids. V gave up 3 bases and J gave up 5 bases; unmatched junction bases: 12. This chain's CDR3 is CASSHEPGLEAHEQYF. CDR3 nucleotides: TGCGCCAGCAGCCACGAGCCGGGACTAGAGGCCCACGAGCAGTACTTC.

The chain uses TRBV6-1 and TRBJ2-5; 7 bases are a match to TRBD1. The CDR3 is 13 residues long. The junction had 8 bases not matched to a gene; V was cut back by 6 bases and J by 7 bases. Germline CDR1 is MNHNS and CDR2 is SASEGT. CDR3 coding DNA: TGTGCCAGCAGCGGACAGGCCGGAGTGACCCAGTACTTC. It encodes CASSGQAGVTQYF.

The gene calls are TRBV24-1 and TRBJ2-3; TRBD2 agrees at 7 bases. With V trimmed by 6 bases and J by 1 base, 6 bases remained unmatched. The CDR3 is made up of 15 amino acids. Per the germline V gene, CDR1 is KGHDR and CDR2 is SFDVKD. CDR3 DNA: TGTGCCACCAGTCAGTCTAGCGGAGGCACAGATACGCAGTATTTT. The encoded protein is CATSQSSGGTDTQYF.

This chain uses TRBV21-1 with TRBJ1-1; TRBD1 was called by the table and not checked on the DNA. TRBV21-1 is an annotated pseudogene. This CDR3 has 15 residues. CDR3 DNA: TGTGCCAGCAGCGACCCCAGGGTGAGGTGCACTGAAGCTTTCTTT. Protein sequence: CASSDPRVRCTEAFF.

The chain links TRBV7-8 to TRBJ1-5; TRBD1 is a possible D gene (5 bases). The V gene's germline CDR1 is SGHVS and CDR2 FQNEAQ. Trimming pared 7 bases from V and 0 bases from J, leaving 10 bases between. The CDR3 runs 14 residues. The CDR3 bases are TGTGCCAGCACCACAGGCAATAGCAATCAGCCCCAGCATTTT. It translates to CASTTGNSNQPQHF.

This chain uses TRBV27 with TRBJ1-1; 7 positions match TRBD1. Looked up from germline, CDR1 is MNHEY and CDR2 is SMNVEV (reference sequence). This CDR3 region has 16 residues. With 7 bases clipped from V and 2 bases from J, the junction kept 13 bases outside the gene matches. DNA of the CDR3: TGTGCCAGCATGAGGGGGCGGGTTCGGAGCAACACTGAAGCTTTCTTT. Translating it yields CASMRGRVRSNTEAFF.

The rearrangement joins TRBV5-6 to TRBJ2-3; 10 nucleotides match TRBD2. Germline V gene data show CDR1 as SGHDT and CDR2 as YYEEEE. Trimming took 5 bases from V and 3 from J; bases not matched to a gene: 3. CDR3 size: 14 residues. CDR3 region: CASRKRGGTDTQYF. The CDR3 nucleotides read TGTGCCAGCAGAAAGCGGGGGGGGACAGATACGCAGTATTTT.

The V gene is TRBV10-1, the J gene TRBJ1-5; 7 bases are shared with TRBD1. V was clipped by 8 bases and J by 3 bases; unmatched bases: 7. Germline assignment: CDR1 WNHNN and CDR2 SYGVQD (reference sequence). The CDR3 covers 14 residues. CDR3 protein: CASWGQLNNQPQHF. CDR3 bases: TGCGCCAGCTGGGGACAGCTTAACAATCAGCCCCAGCATTTT.